This paragraph reports one T cell receptor (beta chain). Original processing notes: How many nucleated cells were present was estimated from reference gene primer amplification. Assay: immunoSEQ multiplex PCR; the TCRdb copy retains only in-frame clones and omits some. V and J calls and clone size are those listed in that table; D and trimming were worked out from the DNA. The data hold 150,000 to 200,000 clones, with 70% to 90% observed a single time. This entry comes from a study of blood T cell repertoires in COVID-19. About the study: From the United States, Italy and Spain came samples of acute and convalescent COVID-19.

CDR3 length: 16 residues. Germline V lookup: CDR1 SGHDN, CDR2 FVKESK. With V trimmed by 3 bases and J by 1 base, 5 bases remained unmatched. Donors were grouped by their self-reported clinical history. The sequence was obtained from a man aged 35 to 55 who had recovered from COVID-19. The source material was PBMCs or T cells enriched from blood (not recorded which). This rearrangement joins TRBV14 to TRBJ2-7; TRBD1 matches 11 bases. CDR3: CASSHGGTGGSYEQYV. The DNA of the CDR3 is TGTGCCAGCAGCCATGGTGGGACAGGGGGTTCCTACGAGCAGTACGTC.